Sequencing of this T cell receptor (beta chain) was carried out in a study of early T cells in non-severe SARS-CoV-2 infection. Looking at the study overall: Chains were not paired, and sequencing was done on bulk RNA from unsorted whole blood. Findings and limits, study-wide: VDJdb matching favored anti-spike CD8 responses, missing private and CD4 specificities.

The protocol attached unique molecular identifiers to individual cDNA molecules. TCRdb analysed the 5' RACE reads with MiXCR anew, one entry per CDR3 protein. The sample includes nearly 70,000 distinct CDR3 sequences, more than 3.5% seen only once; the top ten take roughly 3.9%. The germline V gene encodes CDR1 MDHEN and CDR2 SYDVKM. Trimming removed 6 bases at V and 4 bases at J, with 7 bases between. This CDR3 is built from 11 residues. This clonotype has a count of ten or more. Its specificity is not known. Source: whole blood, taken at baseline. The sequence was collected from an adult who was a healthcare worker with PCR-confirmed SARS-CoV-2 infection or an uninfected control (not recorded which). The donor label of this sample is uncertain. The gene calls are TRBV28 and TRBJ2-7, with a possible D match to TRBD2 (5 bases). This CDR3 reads CASSRTYEQYF. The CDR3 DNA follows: TGTGCCAGCAGCAGGACTTACGAGCAGTACTTC.